This is a list of T cell receptor beta chains from one sample in a study of molecular identifiers for immune sequencing clone quantification. Using its own MiXCR run on the PCR reads, TCRdb lists one record per CDR3 protein. Among approximately 590,000 distinct CDR3 sequences listed, about 25% were seen once. The sequenced sample consisted of naive CD8+ T cells from blood, with Jurkat cell RNA spiked in. Receptor source: a human donor in good health. Some libraries in this study had Jurkat cell RNA spiked in. Both conserved end residues are part of each CDR3. The order of the fields is V gene, J gene, clone size, CDR3 protein. The size entry is marked missing in some rows and otherwise reads once, few, many or a size class.

V: TRBV7-3; J: TRBJ2-2; size: .; CDR3: CASSSPTGPGELFF
V: TRBV28; J: TRBJ1-5; size: few; CDR3: CATREDYSSNQPQHF
V: TRBV6-2/TRBV6-3; J: TRBJ2-7; size: .; CDR3: CASSYLARSISYEQYF
V: TRBV3-1; J: TRBJ2-7; size: many; CDR3: CASSLGGLGGYEQYF
V: TRBV9; J: TRBJ2-2; size: few; CDR3: CASSVGERDMNTGELFF
V: TRBV30; J: TRBJ2-7; size: many; CDR3: CAWSTPGTTGPEQYF
V: TRBV6-5; J: TRBJ2-5; size: many; CDR3: CASSYWTSGKETQYF
V: TRBV28; J: TRBJ1-2; size: .; CDR3: CASSLSMGRSYGYTF
V: TRBV20-1; J: TRBJ2-1; size: few; CDR3: CSARGLAGVPLYNEQFF
V: TRBV19; J: TRBJ2-7; size: few; CDR3: CASSIGVGYEQYF
V: TRBV9; J: TRBJ2-3; size: .; CDR3: CEAGNADTQYF
V: TRBV5-1; J: TRBJ2-3; size: many; CDR3: CASSLWSSGTDTQYF
V: TRBV7-9; J: TRBJ2-7; size: many; CDR3: CASSPWEGFGEQYF
V: TRBV7-9; J: TRBJ1-2; size: few; CDR3: CASSLLGIYGYTF
V: TRBV7-9; J: TRBJ1-5; size: few; CDR3: CASSSNQGSGNQPQHF
V: TRBV11-2; J: TRBJ2-6; size: many; CDR3: CASSLVWDSRANVLTF
V: TRBV6-2/TRBV6-3; J: TRBJ2-7; size: few; CDR3: CASRPGHREGEQYF
V: TRBV9; J: TRBJ1-2; size: .; CDR3: CASSQGQGAPGYTF
V: TRBV4-3; J: TRBJ2-3; size: many; CDR3: CASSQVGADTQYF
V: TRBV20-1; J: TRBJ2-1; size: few; CDR3: CSARGLVSVVEQFF
V: TRBV27; J: TRBJ1-5; size: .; CDR3: CASRAAGAPPHF
V: TRBV5-3; J: TRBJ2-7; size: .; CDR3: CASSSGEGAVEQYF
V: TRBV28; J: TRBJ1-4; size: few; CDR3: CASSLNRGGLEKLFF
V: TRBV27; J: TRBJ2-3; size: many; CDR3: CASSPVPSGTDTQYF
V: TRBV20-1; J: TRBJ1-1; size: few; CDR3: CSAAAGQRNTEAFF
V: TRBV9; J: TRBJ2-3; size: many; CDR3: CASSVGSTDTQYF